Below are 4 T cell receptor beta chains sequenced from a single sample in a study of OX40 agonist ivuxolimab in advanced cancers. Sequencing used immunoSEQ multiplex PCR; TCRdb keeps in-frame clones, though not all of them. The data show around 49,000 clones, over 60% seen once. The sample in question was CD4+ or CD8+ T cells sorted from blood, obtained in a trial of the OX40 agonist ivuxolimab. The receptors here all came from an adult with an advanced solid tumor such as melanoma, head and neck, liver or kidney cancer.

The V call is TRBV5-4, the J call TRBJ2-5; 7 nucleotides align to TRBD2. The CDR3 has 14 amino acids. CDR1 and CDR2 (germline): SGHNT, YYREEE (reference sequence). V gave up 5 bases and J gave up 3 bases; unmatched junction bases: 7. CDR3 nucleotide sequence: TGTGCCAGCAGTAGTTCTAGCGGCGAAGAGACCCAGTACTTC. Protein: CASSSSSGEETQYF.

V is TRBV11-2 and J is TRBJ1-5; D gene ambiguous. The V gene lost 0 bases and the J gene lost 0 bases, with 6 bases spanning the gap. Germline lookup yields CDR1 SGHAT and CDR2 FQNNGV. This CDR3 spans 15 amino acids. The CDR3 here is CASSLEGSSNQPQHF. In DNA form, the CDR3 reads TGTGCCAGCAGCTTAGAGGGTTCTAGCAATCAGCCCCAGCATTTT.

In this sample, this clone turned up a few times. The chain is built from TRBV5-1 and TRBJ1-1; no reliable D call. V lost 4 bases, J lost 5 bases, and 12 bases lay in between. The CDR3 contains 13 residues. Germline values: CDR1 SGHRS, CDR2 YFSETQ. The CDR3 sequence is CASSASRLTEAFF. The CDR3 nucleotides read TGCGCCAGCAGCGCCTCGAGGTTAACTGAAGCTTTCTTT.

This rearrangement joins TRBV18 to TRBJ2-2; 7 bases agree with TRBD1. The V gene's germline CDR1 is KGHSH and CDR2 LQKENI. CDR3 length: 16 amino acids. V shed 3 bases, J shed 4 bases, and the junction held 8 bases outside the gene matches. Here the CDR3 DNA reads TGTGCCAGCTCACCGGGACAGCCGCGCGTCACCGGGGAGCTGTTTTTT. This encodes CASSPGQPRVTGELFF.